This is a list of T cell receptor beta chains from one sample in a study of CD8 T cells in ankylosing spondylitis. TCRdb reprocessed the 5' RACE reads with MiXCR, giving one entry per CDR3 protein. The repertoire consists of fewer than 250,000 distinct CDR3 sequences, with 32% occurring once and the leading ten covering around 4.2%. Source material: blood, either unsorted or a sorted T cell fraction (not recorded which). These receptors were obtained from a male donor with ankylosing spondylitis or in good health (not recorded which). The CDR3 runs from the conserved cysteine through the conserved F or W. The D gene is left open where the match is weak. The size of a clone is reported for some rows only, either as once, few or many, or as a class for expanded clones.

TGTGCCAGCGCGGAGGGTTGGAATCAGCCCCAGCATTTT | CASAEGWNQPQHF | TRBJ1-5 | few | TRBV6-1 | .
TGTGCCAGCAGTTTCCGAGGCAGTAATGAAAAACTGTTTTTT | CASSFRGSNEKLFF | TRBJ1-4 | . | TRBV12-3/TRBV12-4 | .
TGTCCCAGCAGTGTACTTCAGGGTCACGAGCAGTACTTC | CPSSVLQGHEQYF | TRBJ2-7 | . | TRBV2 | .
TGTGCCAGCAGCCCCCCCGGGGGGGTTAGCTATGGCTACACCTTC | CASSPPGGVSYGYTF | TRBJ1-2 | . | TRBV6-1 | .
TGCAGCGTTGAGGGGCATGTCCGGGGCTACACCTTC | CSVEGHVRGYTF | TRBJ1-2 | few | TRBV29-1 | .
TGTGCCTGGAGTGGGGACAGCCGAGGGTACAATGAGCAGTTCTTC | CAWSGDSRGYNEQFF | TRBJ2-1 | few | TRBV30 | TRBD1
TGTGCCAGCAGTTTAGGGGTCTCCTACGAGCAGTACTTC | CASSLGVSYEQYF | TRBJ2-7 | many | TRBV7-2 | .
TGTGCCAGCAGTTACCTAGCCTATAATTCACCCCTCCACTTT | CASSYLAYNSPLHF | TRBJ1-6 | many | TRBV6-5 | .
TGTGCCAGCAGCTCCTCAGGGGTCAACCTCAATCAGCCCCAGCATTTT | CASSSSGVNLNQPQHF | TRBJ1-5 | few | TRBV7-2 | .
TGTGCTAGTGGTTTGGTCTTTACCAAGAACACTGAAGCTTTCTTT | CASGLVFTKNTEAFF | TRBJ1-1 | . | TRBV12-5 | .
TGCAGCGCCGCAGGGGGGGTCGACGAGCAGTACTTC | CSAAGGVDEQYF | TRBJ2-7 | few | TRBV29-1 | .
TGTGCCAGCAGGGGGACTAGCGGGGGGAGCACAGATACGCAGTATTTT | CASRGTSGGSTDTQYF | TRBJ2-3 | . | TRBV6-1 | TRBD2
TGTGCCAGCAGTTACGGGACAGGGCGATACGAGCAGTACTTC | CASSYGTGRYEQYF | TRBJ2-7 | . | TRBV6-5 | TRBD1
TGCAGCGTTATCTCCGGGACCGATGGGGCCAACGTCCTGACTTTC | CSVISGTDGANVLTF | TRBJ2-6 | . | TRBV29-1 | .
TGTGCCAGCAGCTTACCATATGGGGCCAACGTCCTGACTTTC | CASSLPYGANVLTF | TRBJ2-6 | . | TRBV7-9 | .
TGTGCCAGCAGCCCACGCGGACAGGGGGCTTACGAGCAGTACTTC | CASSPRGQGAYEQYF | TRBJ2-7 | . | TRBV28 | TRBD1
TGTGCCAGCAGTCGTGACAGGGCGAACAATGAGCAGTTCTTC | CASSRDRANNEQFF | TRBJ2-1 | many | TRBV6-1 | TRBD1
TGCAGCGTTGGGGATCCCGGGACAGGGGTCTACACCTTC | CSVGDPGTGVYTF | TRBJ1-2 | many | TRBV29-1 | TRBD1
TGTGCCAGCAGTTATACTAGGGAAACGGCTGGCTACACCTTC | CASSYTRETAGYTF | TRBJ1-2 | few | TRBV12-3/TRBV12-4 | .
TGTGCCAGCAGTTCTCCCCTACACCCTTCAATGGGTGGGGAGCTGTTTTTT | CASSSPLHPSMGGELFF | TRBJ2-2 | . | TRBV12-3/TRBV12-4 | .
TGCAGTGCCCCCACAGGGGCTAACTATGGCTACACCTTC | CSAPTGANYGYTF | TRBJ1-2 | . | TRBV20-1 | TRBD1
TGCGCCAGCAGTGACGGACAGGCCTCCTACGAGCAGTACTTC | CASSDGQASYEQYF | TRBJ2-7 | . | TRBV10-1 | TRBD1
TGTGCCAGCTTGCCAAATCCCGGGACTAGCGGCACAGATACGCAGTATTTT | CASLPNPGTSGTDTQYF | TRBJ2-3 | . | TRBV28 | TRBD2
TGTGCCAGCAGCCCCCTCCGATGGGTAGCGGGACTAAACACTTACAATGAGCAGTTCTTC | CASSPLRWVAGLNTYNEQFF | TRBJ2-1 | . | TRBV3-1 | TRBD2
TGCAGTGTCAGAGGCGGACACTCCACACATACGCAGTATTTT | CSVRGGHSTHTQYF | TRBJ2-3 | . | TRBV20-1 | .
TGTGCCCTGGTGGCGGGGGAACCCACAGATACGCAGTATTTT | CALVAGEPTDTQYF | TRBJ2-3 | . | TRBV7-6 | TRBD2
TGTGCCAGCAGCTTAGGACGGGCAGGGGAGGTAAACGAGCAGTACTTC | CASSLGRAGEVNEQYF | TRBJ2-7 | . | TRBV11-2 | .
TGTGCCAGCAGTCCCTCGACTAGTTTCTACGAGCAGTACTTC | CASSPSTSFYEQYF | TRBJ2-7 | . | TRBV6-2/TRBV6-3 | .
TGCAGCGTTGAAGCGGCTTACAATGAGCAGTTCTTC | CSVEAAYNEQFF | TRBJ2-1 | few | TRBV29-1 | .
TGTGCCAGCAGCTTAGTGTCTAGCGGGGGAAAAAACATTCAGTACTTC | CASSLVSSGGKNIQYF | TRBJ2-4 | few | TRBV7-8 | TRBD2
TGCGCCAGCACGGACACAGGACCTACTGAAGCTTTCTTT | CASTDTGPTEAFF | TRBJ1-1 | . | TRBV5-1 | .